The sequence of this T cell receptor beta chain was determined in a study of T cell repertoires in cytomegalovirus infection. Study summary: Both CMV infection and a matching HLA type were indicated by public TCR beta signatures. Study conclusions and caveats: The ex vivo response was dominated by HLA-C-restricted CMV-specific TCR beta clonotypes. Summed frequency of public TCR beta families distinguished CMV carriers with the relevant HLA.

Concerning this clonotype itself: Its antigen remains unidentified.

One entry per CDR3 protein, called by TCRdb with MiXCR from the reads. Here the sample spans approximately 910,000 distinct CDR3 sequences, around 31% being singletons. This CDR3 is built from 14 residues. The germline V gene encodes CDR1 MNHEY and CDR2 SVGEGT. V was trimmed by 7 bases and J by 7 bases, leaving 16 bases between them. The sample in question was cultured CD8+ T cells from PBMCs, obtained from culture after CMV antigen stimulation. This receptor was taken from a human donor in good health (CMV status not recorded). Some clones in this sample may be carry-over from other donors' samples. The chain employs TRBV6-2 or TRBV6-3 and TRBJ2-2; no firm D call. In nucleotides, the CDR3 is TGTGCCAGCATCCCCCCAGGCGCCGTCGGGGAGCTGTTTTTT. Its translation is CASIPPGAVGELFF.